A few counts support the clone carrying this TCR beta chain. The TCRbeta library incorporated unique molecular identifiers. From the PCR reads, TCRdb called clonotypes with MiXCR, one entry per CDR3 protein. The sample records about 420,000 distinct CDR3 sequences, 15% to 20% being singletons. Germline CDR1 and CDR2: SGHTA and FQGNSA. V lost 2 bases and J lost 3; bases outside the gene matches: 5. The CDR3 covers 15 residues. This specimen comes from a study of T-cell reconstitution after alpha-beta-depleted transplantation in children. The clonotype originates from a boy younger than two who had a stem cell transplant for Wiskott-Aldrich syndrome, so the T cells may come from the graft donor. The specimen was PBMCs, mostly from graft donor cells, collected 360 days after TCRalphabeta/CD19-depleted stem cell transplant. V usage is TRBV7-2 and J usage is TRBJ2-7; 9 bases map to TRBD1. CDR3 protein: CASSLRKGQGYEQYF. CDR3 in DNA: TGTGCCAGCAGCTTACGGAAGGGACAGGGCTACGAGCAGTACTTC. The whole variable domain, filled in from reference TRBV7-2 and TRBJ2-7, reads GAGVSQSPSNKVTEKGKDVELRCDPISGHTALYWYRQSLGQGLEFLIYFQGNSAPDKSGLPSDRFSAERTGGSVSTLTIQRTQQEDSAVYLCASSLRKGQGYEQYFGPGTRLTVT.